This T cell receptor (beta chain) was recovered during a study of graft-versus-host responses after intestinal transplantation. Study overall: Recipients were all induced with anti-thymocyte globulin, then given tacrolimus and steroids for around three years. The study's findings and limits: GvH clones surfaced in recipient marrow, some emerging earlier in ileum or blood.

This CDR3 has 18 residues. Germline values: CDR1 SGHAT, CDR2 FQNNGV. V lost 3 bases, J lost 5 bases, and 14 bases stayed unmatched. To note about this clone: No antigen is known for it.

TCRdb's table, derived via immunoSEQ multiplex PCR, lists solely in-frame clones and lacks some. The data show under 150,000 clones, with around nine tenths seen just once and approximately 0.17% held by the top ten. This specimen consisted of unstimulated CD4+ T cells sorted from spleen or lymph node cells, obtained before intestinal transplant. The chain links TRBV11-2 to TRBJ1-4; TRBD1 aligns across 8 bases. This TCR came from a human donor who received an intestinal transplant. The CDR3 loop is CASSFIYLGQGRNEKLFF. The CDR3 DNA follows: TGTGCCAGCAGCTTTATTTACCTAGGACAGGGAAGAAATGAAAAACTGTTTTTT.